The subject of this entry is one T cell receptor beta chain. This record comes from a study of shared clonotypes between healthy human individuals. Clones were read by immunoSEQ multiplex PCR, and TCRdb kept only the in-frame ones, dropping some. In the table there are 1.4 million or so clones, less than 99% of which are singletons. Deletions cut 4 bases from V and 3 bases from J, with 6 bases between. Germline V CDR1 and CDR2: SQVTM, ANQGSEA. The CDR3 length is 11 residues. The sequenced sample consisted of naive CD4+ T cells sorted from blood. Subset described: CD45RA+ positively selected. The sequence was obtained from a man aged 25 to 40 in good health. The rearrangement joins TRBV29-1 to TRBJ2-5; D is unresolved. CDR3 in DNA: TGCAGCGTTGCGCAGAAAGAGACCCAGTACTTC. Protein sequence: CSVAQKETQYF.